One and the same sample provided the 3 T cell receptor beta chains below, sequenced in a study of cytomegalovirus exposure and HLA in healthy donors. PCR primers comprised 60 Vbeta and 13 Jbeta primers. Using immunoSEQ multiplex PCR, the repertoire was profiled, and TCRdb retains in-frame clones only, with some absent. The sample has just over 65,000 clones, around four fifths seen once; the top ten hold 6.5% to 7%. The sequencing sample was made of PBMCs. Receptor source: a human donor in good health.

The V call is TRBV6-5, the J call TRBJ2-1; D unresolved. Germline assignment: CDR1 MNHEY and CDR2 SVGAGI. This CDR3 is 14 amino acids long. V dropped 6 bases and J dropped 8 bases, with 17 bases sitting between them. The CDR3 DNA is TGTGCCAGCAGCCTGGCCACCTCTTTGGATGAGCAGTTCTTC. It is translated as CASSLATSLDEQFF.

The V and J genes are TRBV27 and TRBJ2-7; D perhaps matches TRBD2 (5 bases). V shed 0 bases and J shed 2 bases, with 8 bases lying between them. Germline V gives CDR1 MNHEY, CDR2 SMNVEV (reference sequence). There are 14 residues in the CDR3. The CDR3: CASSLSRAAYEQYF. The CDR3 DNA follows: TGTGCCAGCAGTTTATCGAGGGCAGCCTACGAGCAGTACTTC.

The CDR3 spells CASSHGTNDNSPLHF. In nucleotides, the CDR3 is TGTGCCAGCAGTCACGGGACAAATGATAATTCACCCCTCCACTTT. This chain uses TRBV2 with TRBJ1-6; tentative D call: TRBD1 (6 bases). The CDR3 extends over 15 amino acids. Germline V gene lookup returns CDR1 SNHLY and CDR2 FYNNEI. Trimming took off 5 bases at V and 5 bases at J, with 13 bases between the two ends.